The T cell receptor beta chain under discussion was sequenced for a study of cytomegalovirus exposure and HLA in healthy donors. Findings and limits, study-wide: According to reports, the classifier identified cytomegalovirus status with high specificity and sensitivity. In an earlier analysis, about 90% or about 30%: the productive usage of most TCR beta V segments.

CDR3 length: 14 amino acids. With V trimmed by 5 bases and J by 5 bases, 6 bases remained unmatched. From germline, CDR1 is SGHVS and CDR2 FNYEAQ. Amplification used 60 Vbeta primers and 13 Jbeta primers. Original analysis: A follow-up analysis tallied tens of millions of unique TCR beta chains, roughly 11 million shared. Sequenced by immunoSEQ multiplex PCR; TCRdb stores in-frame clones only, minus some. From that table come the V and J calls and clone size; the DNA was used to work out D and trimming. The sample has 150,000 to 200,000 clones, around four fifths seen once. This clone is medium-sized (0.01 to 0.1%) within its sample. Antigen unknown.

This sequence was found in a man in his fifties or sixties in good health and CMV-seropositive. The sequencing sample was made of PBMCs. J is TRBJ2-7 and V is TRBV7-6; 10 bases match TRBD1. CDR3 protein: CASSAAGTGDEQYF. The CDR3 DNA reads TGTGCCAGCAGCGCGGCCGGGACAGGGGACGAGCAGTACTTC. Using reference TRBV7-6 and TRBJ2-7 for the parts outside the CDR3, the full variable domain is GAGVSQSPRYKVTKRGQDVALRCDPISGHVSLYWYRQALGQGPEFLTYFNYEAQQDKSGLPNDRFSAERPEGSISTLTIQRTEQRDSAMYRCASSAAGTGDEQYFGPGTRLTVT.